This T cell receptor (beta chain) was sequenced in a study of shared clonotypes between healthy human individuals. The repertoire was sequenced with immunoSEQ multiplex PCR; TCRdb's copy has only in-frame clones and lacks some. The sample carries approximately 1.5 million clones, 98% recorded once. The investigators split CD4+ cells into a CD45RA+ naive subset and a CD45RA-negative memory subset. This CDR3 spans 16 amino acids. V lost 3 bases and J lost 1; bases outside the gene matches: 6. Germline V lookup: CDR1 KGHSH, CDR2 LQKENI. The specimen was naive CD4+ T cells sorted from blood. Subset of the sample: CD45RA+ positively selected. The origin of this receptor is a man aged 25 to 45 in good health. The rearrangement uses TRBV18 and TRBJ2-3; TRBD1 matches at 8 bases. The CDR3 spells CASSPRTGRGTDTQYF. The CDR3, as DNA: TGTGCCAGCTCACCGAGGACAGGGCGAGGCACAGATACGCAGTATTTT.